The 14 T cell receptor beta chains below all came from one sample that was sequenced in a study of long-term antiretroviral therapy in people with HIV. Run at survey level, the immunoSEQ assay was version v3.0. Assay used: immunoSEQ multiplex PCR; TCRdb lists only in-frame clones, some missing. Seen here are approximately 32,000 clones, around four fifths observed once, and the top ten hold roughly 7.3%. This specimen consisted of unsorted PBMCs, obtained 0.4 years before starting antiretroviral therapy. These receptors were collected from a young man with HIV.

The CDR3 protein is CASSLSLFSETQYF. The CDR3, as DNA: TGTGCCAGCAGTTTATCACTATTCTCGGAGACCCAGTACTTC. The chain joins TRBV27 to TRBJ2-5; D is ambiguous. V was shortened by 0 bases and J by 5 bases, with 10 bases between the two germline ends. This CDR3 comprises 14 residues. Germline-derived CDR1 and CDR2 are MNHEY and SMNVEV (reference sequence).

The genes are TRBV7-2 and TRBJ2-1; 12 bases map to TRBD2. The CDR3 covers 15 residues. Looked up from germline, CDR1 is SGHTA and CDR2 is FQGNSA. Trimming removed 6 bases from V and 7 bases from J; junction bases left unmatched: 7. CDR3 coding DNA: TGTGCCAGCAGTCGGACTAGCGGGACTGAGAATGAGCAGTTCTTC. Its protein product is CASSRTSGTENEQFF.

This clone was observed a few times. V gene TRBV2 combines with J gene TRBJ2-7; possibly TRBD1 for D (5 bases). V was clipped by 8 bases and J by 5 bases, with 13 bases between them. CDR1 SNHLY and CDR2 FYNNEI come from the germline V gene. The CDR3 covers 12 residues. The CDR3 region is CASATGFNEQYF. CDR3 nucleotide sequence: TGTGCCAGCGCTACAGGTTTCAACGAGCAGTACTTC.

V usage is TRBV7-6 and J usage is TRBJ1-6, with D tentatively TRBD1 (6 bases). Trimming shortened V by 8 bases and J by 6 bases, and 14 bases separated the two germline ends. CDR1 SGHVS and CDR2 FNYEAQ come from the germline V gene. The CDR3 covers 14 residues. CDR3: CASGAGAANSPLHF. The CDR3 DNA sequence: TGTGCCAGCGGGGCAGGGGCCGCTAATTCACCCCTCCACTTT.

This chain joins TRBV28 and TRBJ2-5; D is perhaps TRBD1 or TRBD2 (5 bases each). V lost 3 bases and J 11 bases, leaving 13 bases between the germline ends. The germline gives CDR1 MDHEN, CDR2 SYDVKM. This CDR3 has 12 residues. CDR3 DNA: TGTGCCAGCAGTTTTGGGACGGGTAAGCAGTACTTC. It codes for CASSFGTGKQYF.

The chain uses TRBV9 and TRBJ2-3; 10 bases align to TRBD1. The CDR3 runs 16 residues. CDR1 SGDLS and CDR2 YYNGEE come from the germline V gene. With V trimmed by 3 bases and J by 3 bases, 7 bases remained unmatched. CDR3 nucleotide sequence: TGTGCCAGCAGCGCGAAGACAGGGGGCGTAACAGATACGCAGTATTTT. This translates into CASSAKTGGVTDTQYF.

V gene TRBV2 combines with J gene TRBJ1-6; the D is unclear. The CDR3 has 15 residues. The germline V and J ends were trimmed by 6 bases and 7 bases, with 16 bases remaining between them. Germline lookup yields CDR1 SNHLY and CDR2 FYNNEI. CDR3 DNA sequence: TGTGCCAGCAGGGGTTTTTCGGGTTTGAATTCACCCCTCCACTTT. Its protein is CASRGFSGLNSPLHF.

The rearrangement links TRBV27 to TRBJ1-1; 7 bases map to TRBD1. Germline-derived CDR1 and CDR2 are MNHEY and SMNVEV (reference sequence). The CDR3 sequence is 13 residues long. Trimming removed 2 bases from V and 8 bases from J; junction bases left unmatched: 5. The CDR3 DNA sequence: TGTGCCAGCAGTTTAACACAGGGGACAGAAGCTTTCTTT. Its protein product is CASSLTQGTEAFF.

The rearrangement links TRBV27 to TRBJ1-6; D perhaps matches TRBD1 (5 bases). The V gene's germline CDR1 is MNHEY and CDR2 SMNVEV (reference sequence). This CDR3 comprises 16 residues. The V end was cut by 3 bases, the J end by 9 bases, with 18 bases between. CDR3 nucleotides: TGTGCCAGCAGTTTCGGGACGGCGGGGGTTGGTTCACCCCTCCACTTT. Protein product: CASSFGTAGVGSPLHF.

The chain combines TRBV7-2 with TRBJ1-1, with unresolved D. This CDR3 has 15 residues. CDR1 and CDR2 (germline): SGHTA, FQGNSA. V was shortened by 2 bases and J by 0 bases, with 10 bases between the two germline ends. CDR3 loop: CASSLWASLNTEAFF. The CDR3 bases are TGTGCCAGCAGCTTATGGGCCAGCCTGAACACTGAAGCTTTCTTT.

The chain combines TRBV5-5 with TRBJ1-3; D gene unclear. V was clipped by 0 bases and J by 4 bases, with 17 bases between them. There are 17 residues in the CDR3. In germline, CDR1 is SGHKS, CDR2 YYEKEE (reference sequence). The DNA for the CDR3 is TGTGCCAGCAGCTTGGGGGAGCGGGGAAGAGGAGGAAACACCATATATTTT. As protein: CASSLGERGRGGNTIYF.

This chain links TRBV5-5 with TRBJ1-2; TRBD1 matches at 7 bases. V lost 4 bases, J lost 1 base, and 4 bases stayed unmatched. Germline CDR1 reads SGHKS; CDR2 reads YYEKEE (reference sequence). This CDR3 region has 14 residues. The CDR3 nucleotides are TGTGCCAGCAGCACCAGACAGGGTAACTATGGCTACACCTTC. Translating gives CASSTRQGNYGYTF.

V is TRBV11-3 and J is TRBJ1-4, with D perhaps matching TRBD1 (6 bases). Trimming removed 7 bases from V and 0 bases from J, with 18 bases in between. This CDR3 spans 17 amino acids. Germline V gene lookup returns CDR1 SGHNT and CDR2 YENEEA. The CDR3 sequence: CASTPPQGIATNEKLFF. In nucleotides, the CDR3 is TGTGCCAGCACTCCTCCTCAGGGGATTGCAACTAATGAAAAACTGTTTTTT.

This sequence joins TRBV27 and TRBJ1-2, with a weak D call TRBD1 (5 bases). CDR1 and CDR2 from the germline V gene are MNHEY and SMNVEV (reference sequence). This CDR3 is 15 amino acids long. V lost 2 bases to trimming and J lost 1 base, with 11 bases between them. CDR3 nucleotides: TGTGCCAGCAGTTTAAGCCCCCAGGGTAACTATGGCTACACCTTC. The encoded protein is CASSLSPQGNYGYTF.